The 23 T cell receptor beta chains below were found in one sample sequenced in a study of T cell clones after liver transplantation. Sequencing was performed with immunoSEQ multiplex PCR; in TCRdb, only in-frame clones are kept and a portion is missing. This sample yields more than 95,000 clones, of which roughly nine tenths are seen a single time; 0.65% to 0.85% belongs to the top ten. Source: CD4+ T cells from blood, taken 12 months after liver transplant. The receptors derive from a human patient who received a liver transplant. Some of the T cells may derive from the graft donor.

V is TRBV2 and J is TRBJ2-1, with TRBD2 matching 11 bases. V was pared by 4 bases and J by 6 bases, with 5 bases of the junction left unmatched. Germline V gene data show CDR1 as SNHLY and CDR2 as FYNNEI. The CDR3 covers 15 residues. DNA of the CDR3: TGTGCCAGCAGTGGCCAACTAGCGGGAGTCAATGAGCAGTTCTTC. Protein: CASSGQLAGVNEQFF. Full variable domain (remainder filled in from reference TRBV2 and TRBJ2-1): EPEVTQTPSHQVTQMGQEVILRCVPISNHLYFYWYRQILGQKVEFLVSFYNNEISEKSEIFDDQFSVERPDGSNFTLKIRSTKLEDSAMYFCASSGQLAGVNEQFFGPGTRLTVL.

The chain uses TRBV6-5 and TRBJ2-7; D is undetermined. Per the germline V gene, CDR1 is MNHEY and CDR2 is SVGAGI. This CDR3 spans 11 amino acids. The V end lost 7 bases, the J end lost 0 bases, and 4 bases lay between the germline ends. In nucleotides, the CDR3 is TGTGCCAGCACCGGCTCCTACGAGCAGTACTTC. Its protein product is CASTGSYEQYF.

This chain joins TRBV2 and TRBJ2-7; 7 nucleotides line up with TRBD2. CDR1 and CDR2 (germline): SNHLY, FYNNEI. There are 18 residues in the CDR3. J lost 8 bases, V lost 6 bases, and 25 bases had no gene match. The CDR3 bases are TGTGCCAGCAGGGAGGCCCCCCCCCGCCTCGGACTAGGCCCAAAGCAGTACTTC. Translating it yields CASREAPPRLGLGPKQYF.

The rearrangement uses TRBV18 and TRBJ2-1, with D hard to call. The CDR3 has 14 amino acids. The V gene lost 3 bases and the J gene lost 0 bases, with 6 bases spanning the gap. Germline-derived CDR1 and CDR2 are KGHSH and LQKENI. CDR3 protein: CASSPPVSYNEQFF. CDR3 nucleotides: TGTGCCAGCTCACCTCCTGTCTCCTACAATGAGCAGTTCTTC. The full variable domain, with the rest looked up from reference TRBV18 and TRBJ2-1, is NAGVMQNPRHLVRRRGQEARLRCSPMKGHSHVYWYRQLPEEGLKFMVYLQKENIIDESGMPKERFSAEFPKEGPSILRIQQVVRGDSAAYFCASSPPVSYNEQFFGPGTRLTVL.

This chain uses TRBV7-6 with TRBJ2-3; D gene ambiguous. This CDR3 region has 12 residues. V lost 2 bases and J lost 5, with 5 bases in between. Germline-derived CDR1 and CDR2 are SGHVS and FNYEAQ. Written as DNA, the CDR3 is TGTGCCAGCAGCTTATCAGAAGATACGCAGTATTTT. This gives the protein CASSLSEDTQYF.

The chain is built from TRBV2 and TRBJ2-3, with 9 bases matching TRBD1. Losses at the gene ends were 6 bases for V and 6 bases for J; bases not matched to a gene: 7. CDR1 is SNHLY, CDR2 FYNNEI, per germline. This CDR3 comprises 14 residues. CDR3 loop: CASSQDRGGDTQYF. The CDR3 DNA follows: TGTGCCAGCAGCCAAGACAGGGGGGGGGATACGCAGTATTTT.

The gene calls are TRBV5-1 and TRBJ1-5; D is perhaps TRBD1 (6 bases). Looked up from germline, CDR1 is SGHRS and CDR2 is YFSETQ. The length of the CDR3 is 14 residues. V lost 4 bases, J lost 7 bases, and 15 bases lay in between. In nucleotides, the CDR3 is TGCGCCAGCAGCCCAGACAGAGGGGGACAGCCCCAGCATTTT. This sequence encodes CASSPDRGGQPQHF.

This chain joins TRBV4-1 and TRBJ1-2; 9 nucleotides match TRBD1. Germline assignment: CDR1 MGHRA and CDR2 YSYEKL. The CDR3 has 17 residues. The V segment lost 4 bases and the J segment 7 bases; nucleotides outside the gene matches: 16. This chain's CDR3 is CASSPRDREVGLGGYTF. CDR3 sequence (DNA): TGCGCCAGCAGCCCCCGGGACAGGGAAGTCGGATTGGGTGGCTACACCTTC.

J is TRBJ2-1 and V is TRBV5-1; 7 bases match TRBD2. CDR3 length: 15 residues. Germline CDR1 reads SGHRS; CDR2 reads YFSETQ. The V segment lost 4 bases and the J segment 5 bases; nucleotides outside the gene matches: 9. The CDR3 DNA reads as TGCGCCAGCAGCCCAGGAGGGACTACGAACAATGAGCAGTTCTTC. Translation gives CASSPGGTTNNEQFF.

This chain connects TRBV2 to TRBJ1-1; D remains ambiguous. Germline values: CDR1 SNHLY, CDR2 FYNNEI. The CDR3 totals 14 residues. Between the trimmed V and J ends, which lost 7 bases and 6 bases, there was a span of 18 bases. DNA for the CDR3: TGTGCCAGCATAGGTATGCAGACCGAGCCTGAAGCTTTCTTT. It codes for CASIGMQTEPEAFF.

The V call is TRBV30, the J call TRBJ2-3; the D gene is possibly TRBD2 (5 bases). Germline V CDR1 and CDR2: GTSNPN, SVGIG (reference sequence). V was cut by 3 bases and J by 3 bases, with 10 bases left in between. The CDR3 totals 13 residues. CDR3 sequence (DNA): TGTGCCTGGAGATCTATAGCGACAGATACGCAGTATTTT. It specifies CAWRSIATDTQYF.

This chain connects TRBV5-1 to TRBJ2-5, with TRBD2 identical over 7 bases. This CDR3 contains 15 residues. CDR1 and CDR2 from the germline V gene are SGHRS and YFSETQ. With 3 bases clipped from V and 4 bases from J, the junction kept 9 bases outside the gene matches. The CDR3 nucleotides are TGCGCCAGCAGCTCCTTAGCTGCGGGGGTAGAGACCCAGTACTTC. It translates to CASSSLAAGVETQYF. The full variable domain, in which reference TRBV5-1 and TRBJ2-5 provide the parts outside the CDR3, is KAGVTQTPRYLIKTRGQQVTLSCSPISGHRSVSWYQQTPGQGLQFLFEYFSETQRNKGNFPGRFSGRQFSNSRSEMNVSTLELGDSALYLCASSSLAAGVETQYFGPGTRLLVL.

The CDR3 is CASSIPIRQGDYGYTF. In nucleotides, the CDR3 is TGTGCCAGCAGTATCCCAATTCGACAGGGCGACTATGGCTACACCTTC. The rearrangement uses TRBV28 and TRBJ1-2; the match to TRBD1 covers 7 bases. This CDR3 spans 16 amino acids. Germline CDR1 reads MDHEN; CDR2 reads SYDVKM. Germline trimming cut 5 bases from V and 3 bases from J; bases unmatched to any gene: 12.

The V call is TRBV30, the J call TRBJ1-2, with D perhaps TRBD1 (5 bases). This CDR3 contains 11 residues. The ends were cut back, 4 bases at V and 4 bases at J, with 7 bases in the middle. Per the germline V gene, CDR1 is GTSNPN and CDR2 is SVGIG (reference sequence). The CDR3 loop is CAWTGVYGYTF. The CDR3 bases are TGTGCCTGGACGGGGGTCTATGGCTACACCTTC.

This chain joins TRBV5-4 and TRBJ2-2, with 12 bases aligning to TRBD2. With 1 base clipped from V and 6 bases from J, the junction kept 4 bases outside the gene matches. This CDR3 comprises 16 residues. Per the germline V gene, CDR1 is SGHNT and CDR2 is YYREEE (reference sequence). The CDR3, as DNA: TGTGCCAGCAGCTTGCGGGCTAGCGGGAGGGCCGGGGAGCTGTTTTTT. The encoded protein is CASSLRASGRAGELFF.

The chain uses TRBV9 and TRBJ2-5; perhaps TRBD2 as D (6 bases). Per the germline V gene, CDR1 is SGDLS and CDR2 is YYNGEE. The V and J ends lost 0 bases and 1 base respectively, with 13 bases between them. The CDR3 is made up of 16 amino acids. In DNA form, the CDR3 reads TGTGCCAGCAGCGTAGCGTTGGAGGGTCCCCAAGAGACCCAGTACTTC. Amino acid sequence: CASSVALEGPQETQYF. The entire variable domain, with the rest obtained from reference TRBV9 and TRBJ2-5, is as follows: DSGVTQTPKHLITATGQRVTLRCSPRSGDLSVYWYQQSLDQGLQFLIQYYNGEERAKGNILERFSAQQFPDLHSELNLSSLELGDSALYFCASSVALEGPQETQYFGPGTRLLVL.

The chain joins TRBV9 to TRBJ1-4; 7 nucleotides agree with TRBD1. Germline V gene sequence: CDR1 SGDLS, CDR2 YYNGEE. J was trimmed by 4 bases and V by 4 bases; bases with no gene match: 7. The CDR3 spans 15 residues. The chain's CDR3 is CASSPHRGSNEKLFF. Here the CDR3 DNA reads TGTGCCAGCAGCCCCCACAGGGGTAGTAATGAAAAACTGTTTTTT.

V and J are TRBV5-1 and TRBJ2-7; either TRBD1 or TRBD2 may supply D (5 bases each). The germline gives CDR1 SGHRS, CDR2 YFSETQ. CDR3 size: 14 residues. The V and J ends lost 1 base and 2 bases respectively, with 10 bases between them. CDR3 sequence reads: CASSLLGTPYEQYF. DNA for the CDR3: TGCGCCAGCAGCTTGCTCGGGACGCCCTACGAGCAGTACTTC.

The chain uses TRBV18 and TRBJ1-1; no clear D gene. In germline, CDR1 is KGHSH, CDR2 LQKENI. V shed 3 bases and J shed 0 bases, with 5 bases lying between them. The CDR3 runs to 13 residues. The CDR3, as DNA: TGTGCCAGCTCACCGACGGTGAACACTGAAGCTTTCTTT. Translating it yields CASSPTVNTEAFF.

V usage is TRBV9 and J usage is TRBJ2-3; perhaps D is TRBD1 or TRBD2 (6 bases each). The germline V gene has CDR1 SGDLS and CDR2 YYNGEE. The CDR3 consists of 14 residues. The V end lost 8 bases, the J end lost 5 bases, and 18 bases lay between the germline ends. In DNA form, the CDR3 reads TGTGCCAGTAGGAGGGGGACCCCCGGAGATACGCAGTATTTT. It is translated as CASRRGTPGDTQYF. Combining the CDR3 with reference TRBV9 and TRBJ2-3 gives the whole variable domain DSGVTQTPKHLITATGQRVTLRCSPRSGDLSVYWYQQSLDQGLQFLIQYYNGEERAKGNILERFSAQQFPDLHSELNLSSLELGDSALYFCASRRGTPGDTQYFGPGTRLTVL.

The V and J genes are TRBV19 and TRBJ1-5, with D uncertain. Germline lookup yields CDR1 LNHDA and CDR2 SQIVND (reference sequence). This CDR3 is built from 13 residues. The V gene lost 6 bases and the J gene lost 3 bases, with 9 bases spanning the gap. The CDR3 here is CASRVGLNQPQHF. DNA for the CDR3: TGTGCCAGTAGAGTCGGTCTCAATCAGCCCCAGCATTTT.

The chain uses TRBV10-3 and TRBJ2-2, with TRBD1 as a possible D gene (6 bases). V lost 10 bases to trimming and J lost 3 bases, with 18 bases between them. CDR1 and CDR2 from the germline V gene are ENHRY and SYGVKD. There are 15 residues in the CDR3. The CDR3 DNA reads TGTGCCACCATTCCCGGGACACTTTACACCGGGGAGCTGTTTTTT. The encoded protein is CATIPGTLYTGELFF.

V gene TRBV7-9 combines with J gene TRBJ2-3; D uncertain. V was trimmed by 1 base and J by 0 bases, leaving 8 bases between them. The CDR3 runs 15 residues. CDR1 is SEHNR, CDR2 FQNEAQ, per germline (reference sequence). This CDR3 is CASSLDGRSTDTQYF. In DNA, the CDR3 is TGTGCCAGCAGCTTAGACGGGCGGAGCACAGATACGCAGTATTTT.